Here is one TCR beta chain with its context. This CDR3 is built from 12 residues. Trimming removed 5 bases at V and 6 bases at J, with 11 bases between. Germline values: CDR1 SGHAT, CDR2 FQNNGV. Followed over time, Seattle patients had been enrolled while infection was active. These data belong to a study of blood T cell repertoires in COVID-19. Study background: Acute-phase and convalescent COVID-19 samples originated in the United States, Italy and Spain. T cells, B-cell-depleted T cells, or PBMCs supplied cDNA or gDNA.

Authors' methods: Nucleated cell counts were estimated from reference gene primer amplification. Libraries were prepared by immunoSEQ multiplex PCR; TCRdb keeps only in-frame clonotypes and omits some of them. V, J and clone size reflect that table, while D and trimming were determined from the DNA. Of some 72,000 clones in the sample, roughly 80% are singletons; the top ten hold 9.5% to 15%. The source is a man over 45 with COVID-19, enrolled during active disease. Material: peripheral blood. The chain is built from TRBV11-2 and TRBJ2-7, with D maybe TRBD2 (5 bases). The chain's CDR3 is CASSPGESEQYF. The CDR3 nucleotides read TGTGCCAGCAGCCCCGGGGAGAGCGAGCAGTACTTC.